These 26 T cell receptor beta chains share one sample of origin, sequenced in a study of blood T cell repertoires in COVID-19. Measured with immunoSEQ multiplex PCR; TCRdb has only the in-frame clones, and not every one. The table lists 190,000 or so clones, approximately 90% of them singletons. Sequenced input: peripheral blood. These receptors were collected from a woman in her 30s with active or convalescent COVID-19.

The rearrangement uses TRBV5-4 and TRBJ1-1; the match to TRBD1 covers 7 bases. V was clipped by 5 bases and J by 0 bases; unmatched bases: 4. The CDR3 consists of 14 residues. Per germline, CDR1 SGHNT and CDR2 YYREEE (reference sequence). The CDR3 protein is CASRQTGMNTEAFF. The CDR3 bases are TGTGCCAGCAGGCAGACAGGGATGAACACTGAAGCTTTCTTT.

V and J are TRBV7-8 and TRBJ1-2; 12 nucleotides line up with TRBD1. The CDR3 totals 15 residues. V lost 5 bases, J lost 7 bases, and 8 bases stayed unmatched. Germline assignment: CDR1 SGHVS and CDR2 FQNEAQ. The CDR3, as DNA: TGTGCCAGCAGCCTTGGGACAGGGGGCACGTTTGGCTACACCTTC. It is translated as CASSLGTGGTFGYTF. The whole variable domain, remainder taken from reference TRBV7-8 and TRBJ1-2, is GAGVSQSPRYKVAKRGQDVALRCDPISGHVSLFWYQQALGQGPEFLTYFQNEAQLDKSGLPSDRFFAERPEGSVSTLKIQRTQQEDSAVYLCASSLGTGGTFGYTFGSGTRLTVV.

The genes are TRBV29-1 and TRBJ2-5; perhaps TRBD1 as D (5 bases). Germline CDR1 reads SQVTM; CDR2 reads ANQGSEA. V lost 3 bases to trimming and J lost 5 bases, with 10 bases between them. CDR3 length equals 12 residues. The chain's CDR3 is CSVDEAGETQYF. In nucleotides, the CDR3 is TGCAGCGTTGACGAGGCAGGGGAGACCCAGTACTTC.

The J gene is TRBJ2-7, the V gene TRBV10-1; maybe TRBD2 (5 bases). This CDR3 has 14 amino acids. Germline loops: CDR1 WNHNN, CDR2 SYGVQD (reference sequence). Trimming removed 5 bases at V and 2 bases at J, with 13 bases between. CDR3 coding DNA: TGCGCCAGCAGTTTATCGGGAAATACCTACGAGCAGTACTTC. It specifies CASSLSGNTYEQYF.

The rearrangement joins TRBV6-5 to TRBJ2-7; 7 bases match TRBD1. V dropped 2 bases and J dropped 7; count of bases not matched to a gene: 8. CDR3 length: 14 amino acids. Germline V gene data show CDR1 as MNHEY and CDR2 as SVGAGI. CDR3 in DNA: TGTGCCAGCAGTTACACCAGGGACAGCCCAGAGCAGTACTTC. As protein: CASSYTRDSPEQYF.

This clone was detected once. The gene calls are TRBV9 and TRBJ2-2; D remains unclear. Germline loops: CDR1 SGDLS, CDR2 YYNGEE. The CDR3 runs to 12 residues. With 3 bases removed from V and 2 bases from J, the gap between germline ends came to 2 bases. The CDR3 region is CASSANTGELFF. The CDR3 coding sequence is TGTGCCAGCAGCGCTAACACCGGGGAGCTGTTTTTT.

The CDR3 DNA is TGTGCCAGCAGCGGCACCGGGGGGAGAGACTACGAGCAGTACTTC. Translation: CASSGTGGRDYEQYF. The rearrangement joins TRBV4-2 to TRBJ2-7, with 7 positions matching TRBD2. V lost 5 bases to trimming and J lost 3 bases; unmatched junction nucleotides: 10. Germline V gives CDR1 LGHNA, CDR2 YNFKEQ. CDR3 length equals 15 residues.

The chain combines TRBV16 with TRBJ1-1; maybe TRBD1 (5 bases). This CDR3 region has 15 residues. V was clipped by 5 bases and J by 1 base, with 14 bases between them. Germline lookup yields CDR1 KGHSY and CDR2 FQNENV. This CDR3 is CASSYEQGSNTEAFF. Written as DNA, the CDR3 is TGTGCCAGCAGCTACGAGCAGGGTTCGAACACTGAAGCTTTCTTT.

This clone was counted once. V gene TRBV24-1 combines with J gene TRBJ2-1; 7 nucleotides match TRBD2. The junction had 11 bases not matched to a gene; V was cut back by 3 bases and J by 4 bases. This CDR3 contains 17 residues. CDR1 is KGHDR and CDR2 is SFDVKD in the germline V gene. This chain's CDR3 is CATSDMLWGGTYNEQFF. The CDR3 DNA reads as TGTGCCACCAGTGATATGCTTTGGGGGGGAACATACAATGAGCAGTTCTTC.

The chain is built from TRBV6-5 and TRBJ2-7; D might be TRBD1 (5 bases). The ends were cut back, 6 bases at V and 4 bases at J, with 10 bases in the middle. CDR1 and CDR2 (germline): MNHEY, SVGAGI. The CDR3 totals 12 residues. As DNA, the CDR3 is TGTGCCAGCAGGTTACAGGTTTACGAGCAGTACTTC. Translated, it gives CASRLQVYEQYF.

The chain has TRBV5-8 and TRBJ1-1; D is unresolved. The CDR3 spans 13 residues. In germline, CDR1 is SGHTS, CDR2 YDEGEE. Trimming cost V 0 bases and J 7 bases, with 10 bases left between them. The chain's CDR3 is CASSLAGGVEAFF. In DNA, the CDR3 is TGTGCCAGCAGCTTGGCCGGCGGGGTTGAAGCTTTCTTT.

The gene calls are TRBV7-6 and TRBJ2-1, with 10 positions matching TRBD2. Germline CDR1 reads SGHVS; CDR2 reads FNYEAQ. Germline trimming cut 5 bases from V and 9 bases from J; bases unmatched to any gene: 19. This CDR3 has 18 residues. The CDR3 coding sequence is TGTGCCAGCAGCCAAGCCGTGCGAGGACTAGCGGACTTGGGTGAGCAGTTCTTC. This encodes CASSQAVRGLADLGEQFF.

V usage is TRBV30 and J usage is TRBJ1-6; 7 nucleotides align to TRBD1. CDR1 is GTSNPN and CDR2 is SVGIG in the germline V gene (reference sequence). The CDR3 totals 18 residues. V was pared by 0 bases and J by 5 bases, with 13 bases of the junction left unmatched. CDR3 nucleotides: TGTGCCTGGAGTGTACGGGACAGAGTACTTAAGGATAATTCACCCCTCCACTTT. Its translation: CAWSVRDRVLKDNSPLHF.

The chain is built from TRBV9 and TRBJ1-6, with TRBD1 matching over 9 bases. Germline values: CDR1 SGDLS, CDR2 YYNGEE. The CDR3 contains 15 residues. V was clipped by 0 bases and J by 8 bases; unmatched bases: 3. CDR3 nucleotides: TGTGCCAGCAGCGTAGAAGGGGACAGGGATTCACCCCTCCACTTT. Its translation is CASSVEGDRDSPLHF.

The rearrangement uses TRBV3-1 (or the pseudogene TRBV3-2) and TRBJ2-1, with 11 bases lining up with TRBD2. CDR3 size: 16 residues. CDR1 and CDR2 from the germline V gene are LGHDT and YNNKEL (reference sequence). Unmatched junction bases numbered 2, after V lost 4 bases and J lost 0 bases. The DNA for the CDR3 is TGTGCCAGCAGCCTAGCGGGGGGGAGCTCCTACAATGAGCAGTTCTTC. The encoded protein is CASSLAGGSSYNEQFF.

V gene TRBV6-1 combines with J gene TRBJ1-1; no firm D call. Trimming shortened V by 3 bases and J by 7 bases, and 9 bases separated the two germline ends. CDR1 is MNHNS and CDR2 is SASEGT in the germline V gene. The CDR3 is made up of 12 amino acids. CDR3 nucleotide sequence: TGTGCCAGCAGTGAGAGGCCGGATGAAGCTTTCTTT. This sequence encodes CASSERPDEAFF.

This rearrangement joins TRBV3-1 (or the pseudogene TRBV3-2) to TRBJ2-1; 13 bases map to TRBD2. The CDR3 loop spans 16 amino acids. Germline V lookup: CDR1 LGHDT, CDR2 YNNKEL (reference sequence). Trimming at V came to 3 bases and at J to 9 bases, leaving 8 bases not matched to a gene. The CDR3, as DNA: TGTGCCAGCAGCCAGTGGACTAGCGGGAGTTCAAGTGAGCAGTTCTTC. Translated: CASSQWTSGSSSEQFF.

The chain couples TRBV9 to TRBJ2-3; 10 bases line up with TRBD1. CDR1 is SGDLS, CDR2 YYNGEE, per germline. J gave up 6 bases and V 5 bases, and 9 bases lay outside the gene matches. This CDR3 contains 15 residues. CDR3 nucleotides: TGTGCCAGCAGTCACCGGGACAGGGGATTCGATACGCAGTATTTT. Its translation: CASSHRDRGFDTQYF.

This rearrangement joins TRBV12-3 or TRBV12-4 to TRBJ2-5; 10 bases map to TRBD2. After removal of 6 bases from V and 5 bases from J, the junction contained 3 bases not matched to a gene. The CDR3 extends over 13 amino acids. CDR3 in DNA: TGTGCCAGCAGGCTAGCGGGAGTTGAGACCCAGTACTTC. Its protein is CASRLAGVETQYF.

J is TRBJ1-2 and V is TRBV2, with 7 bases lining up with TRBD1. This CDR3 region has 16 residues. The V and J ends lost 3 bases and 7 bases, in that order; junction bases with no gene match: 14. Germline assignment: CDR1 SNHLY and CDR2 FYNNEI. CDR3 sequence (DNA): TGTGCCAGCAGTGAGCCGACTGGAGGGGGCGCGTTTGGCTACACCTTC. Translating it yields CASSEPTGGGAFGYTF.

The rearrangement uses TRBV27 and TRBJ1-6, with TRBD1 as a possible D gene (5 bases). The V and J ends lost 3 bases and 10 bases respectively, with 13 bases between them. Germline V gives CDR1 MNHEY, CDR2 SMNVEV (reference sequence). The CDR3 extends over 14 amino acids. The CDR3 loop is CASSFIPGGSPLHF. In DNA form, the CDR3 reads TGTGCCAGCAGTTTTATCCCGGGGGGATCACCCCTCCACTTT.

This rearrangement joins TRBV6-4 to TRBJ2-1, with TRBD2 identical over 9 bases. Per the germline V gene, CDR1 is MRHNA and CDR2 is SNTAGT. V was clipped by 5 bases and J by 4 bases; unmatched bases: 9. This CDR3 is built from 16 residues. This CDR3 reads CASSIAAGGSYNEQFF. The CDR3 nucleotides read TGTGCCAGCAGTATAGCAGCGGGAGGTTCTTACAATGAGCAGTTCTTC.

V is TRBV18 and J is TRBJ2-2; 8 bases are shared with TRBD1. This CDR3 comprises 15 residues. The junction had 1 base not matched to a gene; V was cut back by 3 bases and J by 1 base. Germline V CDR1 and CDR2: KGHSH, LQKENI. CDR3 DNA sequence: TGTGCCAGCTCACCCGGGACAGGGAACACCGGGGAGCTGTTTTTT. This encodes CASSPGTGNTGELFF.

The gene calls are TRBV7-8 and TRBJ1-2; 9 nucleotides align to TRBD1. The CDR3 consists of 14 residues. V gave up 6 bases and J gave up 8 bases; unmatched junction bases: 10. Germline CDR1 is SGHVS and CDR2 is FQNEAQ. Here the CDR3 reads CASSFGTGTGGYTF. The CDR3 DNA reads TGTGCCAGCAGTTTCGGGACAGGGACAGGAGGCTACACCTTC.

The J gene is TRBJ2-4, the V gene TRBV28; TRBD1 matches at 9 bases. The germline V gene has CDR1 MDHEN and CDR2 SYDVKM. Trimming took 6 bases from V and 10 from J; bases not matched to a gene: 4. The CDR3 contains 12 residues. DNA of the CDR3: TGTGCCAGCAGAACAGGGGGCACGATTCAGTACTTC. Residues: CASRTGGTIQYF.

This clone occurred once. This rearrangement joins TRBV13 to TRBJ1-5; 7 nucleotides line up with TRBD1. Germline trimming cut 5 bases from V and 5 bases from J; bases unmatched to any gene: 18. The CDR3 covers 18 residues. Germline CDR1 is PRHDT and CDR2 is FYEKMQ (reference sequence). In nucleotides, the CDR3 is TGTGCCAGCAGCAGGTCCCCAAAACACAGGGGCCCACATCAGCCCCAGCATTTT. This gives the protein CASSRSPKHRGPHQPQHF.